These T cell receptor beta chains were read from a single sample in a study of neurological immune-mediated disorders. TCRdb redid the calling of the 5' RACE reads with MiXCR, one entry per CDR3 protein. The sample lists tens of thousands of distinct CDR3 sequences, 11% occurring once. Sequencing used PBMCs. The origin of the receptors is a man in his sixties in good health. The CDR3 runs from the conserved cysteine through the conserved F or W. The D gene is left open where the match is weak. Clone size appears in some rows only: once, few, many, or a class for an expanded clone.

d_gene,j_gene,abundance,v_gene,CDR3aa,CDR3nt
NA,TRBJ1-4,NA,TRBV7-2,CASSSPGDGEKLFF,TGTGCCAGCAGCAGCCCAGGGGATGGTGAAAAACTGTTTTTT
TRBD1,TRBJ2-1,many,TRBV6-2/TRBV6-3,CASSYSTRTGASSYNEQFF,TGTGCCAGCAGTTACTCGACAAGGACAGGGGCTTCCTCTTACAATGAGCAGTTCTTC
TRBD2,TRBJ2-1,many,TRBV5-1,CASSSGLAGNNEQFF,TGCGCCAGCAGCTCCGGACTAGCGGGGAACAATGAGCAGTTCTTC
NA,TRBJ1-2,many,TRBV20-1,CSASTTPGSYGYTF,TGCAGTGCTAGTACTACCCCCGGCAGCTATGGCTACACCTTC
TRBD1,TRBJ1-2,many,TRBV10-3,CAISERQGYGYTF,TGTGCCATCAGTGAGAGACAGGGGTATGGCTACACCTTC
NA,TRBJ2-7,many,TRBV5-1,CASGVVSSEQYF,TGCGCCAGCGGGGTAGTGAGCAGCGAGCAGTACTTC
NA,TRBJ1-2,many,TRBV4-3,CASSQETPRASFLGDYGYTF,TGCGCCAGCAGCCAAGAAACGCCAAGGGCATCGTTCCTAGGTGACTATGGCTACACCTTC
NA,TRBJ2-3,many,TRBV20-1,CSARWGTGTDTQYF,TGCAGTGCTAGATGGGGTACGGGCACAGATACGCAGTATTTT
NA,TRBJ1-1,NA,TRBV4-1,CASSQERPINTEAFF,TGCGCCAGCAGCCAAGAACGGCCCATCAACACTGAAGCTTTCTTT
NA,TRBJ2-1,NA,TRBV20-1,CSALTDSTSYNEQFF,TGCAGTGCACTCACGGACTCAACCTCCTACAATGAGCAGTTCTTC
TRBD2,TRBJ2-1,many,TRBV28,CASTPTGGVNEQFF,TGTGCCAGCACCCCCACGGGGGGGGTCAATGAGCAGTTCTTC
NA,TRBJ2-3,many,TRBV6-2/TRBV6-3,CASSPQGIGYNTQYF,TGTGCCAGCAGTCCACAGGGAATCGGATATAATACGCAGTATTTT
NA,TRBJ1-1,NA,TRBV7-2,CVSSRTGTRVGEEAFF,TGTGTCAGCAGCCGAACCGGGACACGGGTCGGGGAGGAAGCTTTCTTT
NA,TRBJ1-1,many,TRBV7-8,CASSLRTEAFF,TGTGCCAGCAGCTTACGGACCGAAGCTTTCTTT
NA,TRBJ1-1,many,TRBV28,CASSSGDMNTEAFF,TGTGCCAGCAGTTCAGGGGACATGAACACTGAAGCTTTCTTT
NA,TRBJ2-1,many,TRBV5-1,CASSLVAGGRVNEQFF,TGCGCCAGCAGCTTGGTAGCAGGTGGGCGGGTTAATGAGCAGTTCTTC
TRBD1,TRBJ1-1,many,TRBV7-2,CASSGRQGSTEAFF,TGTGCCAGCAGCGGGAGACAGGGGAGCACTGAAGCTTTCTTT
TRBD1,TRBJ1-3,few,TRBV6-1,CASSEHHSGTVSGNTIYF,TGTGCCAGCAGTGAACATCATAGCGGGACAGTCTCTGGAAACACCATATATTTT
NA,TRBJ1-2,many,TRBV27,CASSLYGKEGYGYTF,TGTGCCAGCAGTTTATACGGGAAGGAGGGCTATGGCTACACCTTC
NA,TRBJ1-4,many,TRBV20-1,CSALGPNEKLFF,TGCAGTGCCCTCGGGCCTAATGAAAAACTGTTTTTT
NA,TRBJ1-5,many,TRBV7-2,CASSLTRGMDSQHF,TGTGCCAGCAGCTTAACACGGGGCATGGATTCCCAGCATTTT
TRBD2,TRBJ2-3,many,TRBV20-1,CSAPLGLASGQYF,TGCAGTGCCCCCCTCGGACTAGCGAGCGGACAGTATTTT
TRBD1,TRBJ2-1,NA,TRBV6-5,CASSSTGGISKQFF,TGTGCCAGCAGTTCGACAGGGGGAATTTCGAAGCAGTTCTTC
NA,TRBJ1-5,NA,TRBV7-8,CSSSLGTLPDNQSQHF,TGTTCCAGCAGCTTAGGAACCCTCCCCGACAATCAGTCCCAGCATTTT
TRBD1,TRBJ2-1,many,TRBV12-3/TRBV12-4,CASSLRTGGRNEQFF,TGTGCCAGCAGTTTGCGGACAGGGGGTCGGAATGAGCAGTTCTTC
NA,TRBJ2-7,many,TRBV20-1,CSARGSRQTAEQYF,TGCAGTGCTAGAGGGTCTCGACAAACCGCCGAGCAGTACTTC
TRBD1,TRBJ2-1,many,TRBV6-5,CASIGGTGDGNEQFF,TGTGCCAGCATAGGCGGGACAGGGGACGGTAATGAGCAGTTCTTC
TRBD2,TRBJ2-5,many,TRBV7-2,CASSPGLAGGQETQYF,TGTGCCAGCAGCCCTGGACTAGCGGGGGGGCAAGAGACCCAGTACTTC
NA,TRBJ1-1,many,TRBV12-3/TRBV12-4,CASSNHPTGGGTEAFF,TGTGCCAGCAGTAACCACCCGACAGGCGGGGGCACTGAAGCTTTCTTT
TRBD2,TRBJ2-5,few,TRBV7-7,CASSPGLAGAPGETQYF,TGTGCCAGCAGCCCAGGACTAGCGGGGGCCCCGGGGGAGACCCAGTACTTC
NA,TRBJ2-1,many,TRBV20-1,CSARDQGGGTYNEQFF,TGCAGTGCTAGAGACCAGGGTGGGGGAACCTACAATGAGCAGTTCTTC
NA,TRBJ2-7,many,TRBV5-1,CASSLDGTSYEQYF,TGCGCCAGCAGCTTGGATGGCACCTCCTACGAGCAGTACTTC
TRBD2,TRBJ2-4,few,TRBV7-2,CASSRRASGGGGKNIQYF,TGTGCCAGCAGCCGTCGGGCTAGCGGGGGAGGGGGCAAAAACATTCAGTACTTC
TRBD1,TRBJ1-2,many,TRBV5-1,CASSLSGQNLVYGYTF,TGCGCCAGCAGCTTGTCGGGACAGAATCTAGTCTATGGCTACACCTTC
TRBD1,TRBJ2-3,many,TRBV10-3,CAMSAGGPTDTQYF,TGTGCCATGAGCGCAGGGGGCCCCACAGATACGCAGTATTTT
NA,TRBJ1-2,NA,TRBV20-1,CSAVNRAWERGYTF,TGCAGTGCTGTCAACAGGGCTTGGGAAAGAGGCTACACCTTC
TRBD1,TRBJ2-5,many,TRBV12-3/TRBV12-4,CASSPDRGETQYF,TGTGCCAGCAGTCCGGACAGGGGGGAGACCCAGTACTTC
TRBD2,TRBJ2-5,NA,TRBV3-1,CASSRGSGGKSKQYF,TGTGCCAGCAGCCGGGGTAGCGGGGGAAAAAGCAAGCAGTACTTC
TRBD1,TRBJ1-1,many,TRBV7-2,CASSLTGMNTEAFF,TGTGCCAGCAGCCTGACAGGGATGAACACTGAAGCTTTCTTT
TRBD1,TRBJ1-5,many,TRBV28,CAATHHRGQSQPQHF,TGTGCCGCAACACACCACAGGGGGCAGAGTCAGCCCCAGCATTTT
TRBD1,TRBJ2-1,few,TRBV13,CASSHDRDRVYNEQFF,TGTGCCAGCAGCCACGACCGGGACAGAGTTTACAATGAGCAGTTCTTC
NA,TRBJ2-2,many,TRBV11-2,CASSPMRGIYTGELFF,TGTGCCAGCAGCCCAATGCGGGGAATATACACCGGGGAGCTGTTTTTT
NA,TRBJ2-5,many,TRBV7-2,CASSLAPREETQYF,TGTGCCAGCAGCTTAGCGCCTAGGGAAGAGACCCAGTACTTC
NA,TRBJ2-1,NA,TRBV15,CATSGYALHGRTFSYNEQFF,TGTGCCACCAGCGGCTACGCCCTCCACGGCCGGACTTTTTCCTACAATGAGCAGTTCTTC
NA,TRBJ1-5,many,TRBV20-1,CSARDQATEPFLDNQPQHF,TGCAGTGCTAGAGATCAGGCAACGGAGCCTTTTCTTGACAATCAGCCCCAGCATTTT
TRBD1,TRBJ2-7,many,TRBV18,CAGDRGKYEQYF,TGTGCCGGTGACAGGGGGAAGTACGAGCAGTACTTC
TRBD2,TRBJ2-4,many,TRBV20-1,CSAKPGLQNIQYF,TGCAGTGCTAAGCCGGGACTACAAAACATTCAGTACTTC
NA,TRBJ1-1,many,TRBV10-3,CAIRVGQQNTEAFF,TGTGCCATCAGAGTTGGACAGCAGAACACTGAAGCTTTCTTT
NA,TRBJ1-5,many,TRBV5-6,CASSLGQNQPQHF,TGTGCCAGCAGCTTGGGACAGAATCAGCCCCAGCATTTT
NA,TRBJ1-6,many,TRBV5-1,CASSLEGPIVHSPLHF,TGCGCCAGCAGCTTAGAGGGGCCCATTGTTCACTCACCCCTCCACTTT
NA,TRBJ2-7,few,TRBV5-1,CASSVTQGSPYEQYF,TGCGCCAGCAGCGTGACGCAGGGGTCCCCCTACGAGCAGTACTTC
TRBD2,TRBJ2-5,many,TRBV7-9,CASTQAGPQETQYF,TGTGCCAGCACGCAAGCGGGGCCCCAAGAGACCCAGTACTTC
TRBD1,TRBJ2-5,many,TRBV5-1,CASSLSTQGAGQETQYF,TGCGCCAGCAGCTTGTCCACACAGGGGGCCGGCCAAGAGACCCAGTACTTC
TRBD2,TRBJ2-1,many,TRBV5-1,CASSFSGGANEQFF,TGCGCCAGCAGCTTTAGCGGGGGGGCCAATGAGCAGTTCTTC
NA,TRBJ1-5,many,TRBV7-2,CASSLRRGGDQPQHF,TGTGCCAGCAGCTTAAGGAGGGGAGGAGATCAGCCCCAGCATTTT
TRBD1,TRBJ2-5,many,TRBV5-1,CASSLGQGAETQYF,TGCGCCAGCAGCTTGGGACAGGGGGCCGAGACCCAGTACTTC
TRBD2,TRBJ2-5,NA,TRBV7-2,CASSLASAGGRETQYF,TGTGCCAGCAGCTTAGCATCCGCGGGGGGTAGAGAGACCCAGTACTTC
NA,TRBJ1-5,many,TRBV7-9,CASSTGGVGNQPQHF,TGTGCCAGCAGCACGGGGGGGGTAGGCAATCAGCCCCAGCATTTT
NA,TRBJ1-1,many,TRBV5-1,CASSYASPDEAFF,TGCGCCAGCAGCTACGCCAGCCCGGATGAAGCTTTCTTT